These T cell receptor beta chains were read from a single sample in a study of shared clonotypes between healthy human individuals. Using immunoSEQ multiplex PCR, the repertoire was profiled, and TCRdb retains in-frame clones only, with some absent. This table has 330,000 or so clones, around 74% appearing once. Sequenced sample: memory CD4+ T cells sorted from blood. These receptors all come from a man between 25 and 39 years old in good health. Each CDR3 is given with its conserved first and last residue. Fields, in order: clone size, J gene, V gene, CDR3 protein. Expanded clones are given a class, and other clones once, few, many or no size at all.

abundance: NA; j_gene: TRBJ2-3; v_gene: TRBV28; CDR3aa: CASTRLPLTDTQYF
abundance: NA; j_gene: TRBJ2-2; v_gene: TRBV30; CDR3aa: CAWSPGGLGTGELFF
abundance: NA; j_gene: TRBJ2-5; v_gene: TRBV18; CDR3aa: CASSPIKGTSGIQETQYF
abundance: NA; j_gene: TRBJ2-3; v_gene: TRBV13; CDR3aa: CASTRTDTQYF
abundance: NA; j_gene: TRBJ2-7; v_gene: TRBV6-1; CDR3aa: CASRAKPGQVIEQYF
abundance: NA; j_gene: TRBJ2-1; v_gene: TRBV12-5; CDR3aa: CASGLVGAERQFF
abundance: NA; j_gene: TRBJ1-1; v_gene: TRBV2; CDR3aa: CASRPDLMDTRKAFF
abundance: NA; j_gene: TRBJ1-1; v_gene: TRBV7-8; CDR3aa: CASSLSGNKWKAFF
abundance: NA; j_gene: TRBJ1-4; v_gene: TRBV28; CDR3aa: CASSLGGITTNEKLFF
abundance: NA; j_gene: TRBJ2-3; v_gene: TRBV29-1; CDR3aa: CSVRSGSTDTQYF
abundance: NA; j_gene: TRBJ2-7; v_gene: TRBV5-1; CDR3aa: CASSLRGRTSGKLYEQYF
abundance: NA; j_gene: TRBJ1-1; v_gene: TRBV15; CDR3aa: CATSRGTTVNTEAFF
abundance: NA; j_gene: TRBJ2-5; v_gene: TRBV2; CDR3aa: CASSDLDWGGRETQYF
abundance: NA; j_gene: TRBJ2-6; v_gene: TRBV29-1; CDR3aa: CSVEGGTGANVLTF
abundance: NA; j_gene: TRBJ2-3; v_gene: TRBV6-6; CDR3aa: CASSQTTFTDTQYF
abundance: few; j_gene: TRBJ1-1; v_gene: TRBV5-6; CDR3aa: CASRIRAGNTEAFF
abundance: NA; j_gene: TRBJ2-1; v_gene: TRBV5-4; CDR3aa: CASSPFMNEQFF
abundance: once; j_gene: TRBJ1-3; v_gene: TRBV19; CDR3aa: CASSIAARGASGNTIYF
abundance: NA; j_gene: TRBJ1-4; v_gene: TRBV30; CDR3aa: CAWSRQGAGEKLFF
abundance: NA; j_gene: TRBJ1-5; v_gene: TRBV4-2; CDR3aa: CASSQDRGIYQPQHF
abundance: NA; j_gene: TRBJ1-4; v_gene: TRBV7-9; CDR3aa: CASSSLTGPKRATNEKLFF
abundance: NA; j_gene: NA; v_gene: TRBV27; CDR3aa: CASSRKGLGTYEQYF
abundance: NA; j_gene: TRBJ1-1; v_gene: TRBV19; CDR3aa: CASSAPYTEAFF
abundance: few; j_gene: TRBJ1-2; v_gene: TRBV27; CDR3aa: CASSSQRAGYGYTF
abundance: few; j_gene: TRBJ2-1; v_gene: TRBV7-2; CDR3aa: CASSLARDYNEQFF
abundance: NA; j_gene: TRBJ2-3; v_gene: TRBV7-9; CDR3aa: CASSPRTGDPDTQYF
abundance: NA; j_gene: TRBJ2-1; v_gene: TRBV5-4; CDR3aa: CASSRDAPYNEQFF
abundance: few; j_gene: TRBJ2-2; v_gene: TRBV28; CDR3aa: CASRVTGGKYNTGELFF
abundance: NA; j_gene: TRBJ1-2; v_gene: TRBV2; CDR3aa: CASSGTGRGYTF
abundance: NA; j_gene: TRBJ2-2; v_gene: TRBV19; CDR3aa: CASSTHASAPGELFF
abundance: NA; j_gene: TRBJ1-5; v_gene: TRBV6-6; CDR3aa: CASSLGGFLNQPQHF
abundance: few; j_gene: TRBJ1-5; v_gene: TRBV6-1; CDR3aa: CASGEVGPNQPQHF
abundance: NA; j_gene: TRBJ1-1; v_gene: TRBV6-5; CDR3aa: CASRISRDQNTEAFF
abundance: NA; j_gene: TRBJ2-3; v_gene: TRBV7-2; CDR3aa: CASSASAGYTDTQYF
abundance: NA; j_gene: TRBJ2-7; v_gene: TRBV30; CDR3aa: CAWSNAYEQYF